A selection of T cell receptor beta chains follows, all from one sample in a study of cytomegalovirus exposure and HLA in healthy donors. The assay was immunoSEQ multiplex PCR, and TCRdb's table has in-frame clones only and misses some. The data contain over 200,000 clones, 88% of them singletons. Sequencing was performed on PBMCs. The source is a woman aged 18-35 years in good health and CMV-seronegative. CDR3s include the opening cysteine and the closing phenylalanine or tryptophan. The order of the fields is J gene, clone size, D gene, V gene, CDR3 protein, CDR3 DNA. A D gene is named only where the DNA matches it firmly. A clone size is listed for some rows: how often the clone was seen (once, few, many), or a class if it is expanded.

J: TRBJ2-1
size: once
D: TRBD2
V: TRBV5-4
CDR3: CASTLGAAGDLNEQFF
DNA: TGTGCCAGCACCCTGGGAGCTGCGGGAGACCTTAATGAGCAGTTCTTC

J: TRBJ2-1
size: once
D: NA
V: TRBV30
CDR3: CAWSRGQFLNEQFF
DNA: TGTGCCTGGAGTCGAGGACAGTTTCTCAATGAGCAGTTCTTC

J: TRBJ2-2
size: NA
D: NA
V: TRBV29-1
CDR3: CSVQKVGPGELFF
DNA: TGCAGCGTCCAAAAAGTGGGGCCCGGGGAGCTGTTTTTT

J: TRBJ2-7
size: NA
D: NA
V: TRBV2
CDR3: CASRGFGGYEQYF
DNA: TGTGCCAGCAGGGGGTTCGGGGGCTACGAGCAGTACTTC

J: TRBJ1-1
size: NA
D: NA
V: TRBV11-2
CDR3: CASSFDGGEAFF
DNA: TGTGCCAGCAGCTTTGATGGCGGAGAAGCTTTCTTT

J: TRBJ1-2
size: NA
D: TRBD1
V: TRBV7-9
CDR3: CASSSTGTVYGYTF
DNA: TGTGCCAGCAGCTCTACCGGGACAGTCTATGGCTACACCTTC

J: TRBJ2-3
size: NA
D: NA
V: TRBV7-2
CDR3: CASSEGTGTDTQYF
DNA: TGTGCCAGCAGTGAGGGTACGGGCACAGATACGCAGTATTTT

J: TRBJ2-1
size: NA
D: NA
V: TRBV2
CDR3: CASRRGSSSYNEQFF
DNA: TGTGCCAGCAGAAGGGGGTCGAGCTCCTACAATGAGCAGTTCTTC

J: TRBJ2-5
size: NA
D: NA
V: TRBV4-3
CDR3: CASSQDHSHSQETQYF
DNA: TGCGCCAGCAGCCAAGATCACAGCCACAGCCAAGAGACCCAGTACTTC

J: TRBJ2-2
size: NA
D: TRBD2
V: TRBV11-2
CDR3: CASSSGRGSGELFF
DNA: TGTGCCAGCAGCTCGGGGAGGGGCTCCGGGGAGCTGTTTTTT

J: TRBJ2-1
size: NA
D: TRBD1
V: TRBV5-1
CDR3: CASSQDRGGGNEQFF
DNA: TGCGCCAGCAGCCAGGACAGGGGTGGTGGGAATGAGCAGTTCTTC

J: TRBJ2-7
size: NA
D: TRBD2
V: TRBV4-2
CDR3: CASSQAGLAGVAEQYF
DNA: TGTGCCAGCAGCCAAGCGGGACTAGCGGGGGTAGCCGAGCAGTACTTC

J: TRBJ2-5
size: NA
D: NA
V: TRBV5-1
CDR3: CASSLEFVRATQYF
DNA: TGCGCCAGCAGCTTGGAGTTCGTGCGAGCGACCCAGTACTTC

J: TRBJ2-7
size: NA
D: TRBD1
V: TRBV2
CDR3: CASSGDSYEQYF
DNA: TGTGCCAGCAGTGGGGACAGCTACGAGCAGTACTTC

J: TRBJ2-5
size: NA
D: NA
V: TRBV28
CDR3: CASSLWTHQETQYF
DNA: TGTGCCAGCAGTTTATGGACACACCAAGAGACCCAGTACTTC

J: TRBJ2-6
size: NA
D: TRBD1
V: TRBV25-1
CDR3: CASSEEGTGTSGANVLTF
DNA: TGTGCCAGCAGTGAGGAGGGGACAGGGACCTCTGGGGCCAACGTCCTGACTTTC

J: TRBJ1-5
size: NA
D: NA
V: TRBV6-5
CDR3: CASSYSSPTSNQPQHF
DNA: TGTGCCAGCAGTTACTCGTCCCCTACTAGCAATCAGCCCCAGCATTTT

J: TRBJ2-1
size: NA
D: NA
V: TRBV5-1
CDR3: CASSSFGGSGSSYNEQFF
DNA: TGCGCCAGCAGCTCGTTTGGGGGGAGCGGCAGCTCCTACAATGAGCAGTTCTTC

J: TRBJ2-1
size: NA
D: NA
V: TRBV27
CDR3: CASSFTPGPYNEQFF
DNA: TGTGCCAGCAGTTTTACCCCGGGTCCTTACAATGAGCAGTTCTTC

J: TRBJ1-5
size: NA
D: NA
V: TRBV19
CDR3: CASSIQGLNQPQHF
DNA: TGTGCCAGTAGTATACAGGGGCTTAATCAGCCCCAGCATTTT

J: TRBJ2-6
size: NA
D: TRBD2
V: TRBV28
CDR3: CASSPAGTSPSGANVLTF
DNA: TGTGCCAGCAGCCCCGCCGGGACTAGTCCCTCTGGGGCCAACGTCCTGACTTTC

J: TRBJ2-7
size: NA
D: NA
V: TRBV6-1
CDR3: CASSISGPRGEQYF
DNA: TGTGCCAGCTCCATTTCTGGGCCACGAGGGGAGCAGTACTTC

J: TRBJ2-3
size: NA
D: NA
V: TRBV27
CDR3: CAGSFAGLTDTQYF
DNA: TGTGCCGGCAGTTTCGCGGGGCTCACAGATACGCAGTATTTT

J: TRBJ1-2
size: once
D: NA
V: TRBV28
CDR3: CASSVPRGPYGYTF
DNA: TGTGCCAGCAGTGTCCCACGAGGGCCCTATGGCTACACCTTC

J: TRBJ1-2
size: NA
D: TRBD1
V: TRBV27
CDR3: CASSRLQGNYGYTF
DNA: TGTGCCAGCAGCCGTCTACAGGGGAACTATGGCTACACCTTC

J: TRBJ2-1
size: NA
D: TRBD1
V: TRBV5-1
CDR3: CASSLEKQGGEQFF
DNA: TGCGCCAGCAGCTTGGAGAAACAGGGGGGTGAGCAGTTCTTC

J: TRBJ2-2
size: NA
D: NA
V: TRBV28
CDR3: CASSSGMAGRTGELFF
DNA: TGTGCCAGCAGTTCCGGGATGGCAGGCCGGACCGGGGAGCTGTTTTTT

J: TRBJ1-1
size: NA
D: NA
V: TRBV7-8
CDR3: CASSGRGTEAFF
DNA: TGTGCCAGCAGCGGCAGGGGCACTGAAGCTTTCTTT

J: TRBJ2-1
size: NA
D: TRBD1
V: TRBV19
CDR3: CASSDMRRLRTGSWNEQFF
DNA: TGTGCCAGTAGTGACATGAGGAGACTGAGGACAGGGAGCTGGAATGAGCAGTTCTTC

J: TRBJ2-2
size: NA
D: TRBD1
V: TRBV9
CDR3: CASSARTGGAGELFF
DNA: TGTGCCAGCAGCGCCCGGACAGGGGGCGCCGGGGAGCTGTTTTTT

J: TRBJ2-5
size: once
D: NA
V: TRBV20-1
CDR3: CSAGQQETQYF
DNA: TGCAGTGCCGGACAGCAAGAGACCCAGTACTTC

J: TRBJ2-5
size: NA
D: TRBD2
V: TRBV4-1
CDR3: CASSQDKSSGRAWAETQYF
DNA: TGCGCCAGCAGCCAAGATAAGTCTAGCGGGAGGGCCTGGGCAGAGACCCAGTACTTC

J: TRBJ2-4
size: NA
D: NA
V: TRBV30
CDR3: CAWRGVGKNIQYF
DNA: TGTGCCTGGAGAGGGGTCGGCAAAAACATTCAGTACTTC

J: TRBJ2-1
size: NA
D: TRBD2
V: TRBV5-1
CDR3: CASSLLGGLAGDAGSWDEQFF
DNA: TGCGCCAGCAGCTTGCTCGGTGGGTTAGCGGGAGATGCAGGTAGTTGGGATGAGCAGTTCTTC

J: TRBJ2-3
size: NA
D: NA
V: TRBV7-8
CDR3: CASSPRGVSGIIDTQYF
DNA: TGTGCCAGCAGCCCGCGAGGCGTTTCGGGAATAATAGATACGCAGTATTTT

J: TRBJ2-2
size: NA
D: NA
V: TRBV6-5
CDR3: CASSPPQGSTGELFF
DNA: TGTGCCAGCAGTCCGCCACAGGGATCCACCGGGGAGCTGTTTTTT

J: TRBJ2-5
size: once
D: TRBD2
V: TRBV18
CDR3: CASSPGLAWQETQYF
DNA: TGTGCCAGCTCTCCGGGACTAGCGTGGCAAGAGACCCAGTACTTC

J: TRBJ1-2
size: NA
D: NA
V: TRBV29-1
CDR3: CSVEGADGYTF
DNA: TGCAGCGTTGAAGGAGCGGATGGCTACACCTTC

J: TRBJ2-3
size: once
D: TRBD2
V: TRBV4-1
CDR3: CASSQISSGQMSTDTQYF
DNA: TGCGCCAGCAGCCAGATCTCTAGCGGACAAATGAGCACAGATACGCAGTATTTT

J: TRBJ2-1
size: NA
D: NA
V: TRBV4-1
CDR3: CASSQVSGDNEQFF
DNA: TGCGCCAGCAGCCAAGTCTCGGGTGACAATGAGCAGTTCTTC

J: TRBJ2-7
size: NA
D: TRBD1
V: TRBV7-8
CDR3: CASSIPTGTYEQYF
DNA: TGTGCCAGCAGCATCCCGACAGGGACCTACGAGCAGTACTTC

J: TRBJ2-2
size: NA
D: TRBD2
V: TRBV15
CDR3: CATSRTRLAHNTGELFF
DNA: TGTGCCACCAGCAGAACCCGACTAGCGCATAACACCGGGGAGCTGTTTTTT

J: TRBJ2-2
size: NA
D: NA
V: TRBV6-6
CDR3: CASTHFQETGELFF
DNA: TGTGCCAGCACTCATTTTCAGGAAACCGGGGAGCTGTTTTTT

J: TRBJ2-1
size: NA
D: NA
V: TRBV25-1
CDR3: CASSESLEIYNEQFF
DNA: TGTGCCAGCAGTGAATCACTAGAGATATACAATGAGCAGTTCTTC

J: TRBJ2-3
size: NA
D: NA
V: TRBV6-1
CDR3: CASSEAPRGDTQYF
DNA: TGTGCCAGCAGTGAGGCACCCAGGGGAGATACGCAGTATTTT

J: TRBJ1-5
size: NA
D: NA
V: TRBV6-5
CDR3: CASANRENQPQHF
DNA: TGTGCCAGCGCAAACAGGGAGAATCAGCCCCAGCATTTT

J: TRBJ2-7
size: few
D: NA
V: TRBV28
CDR3: CASTTSPYEQYF
DNA: TGTGCCAGCACCACTTCCCCCTACGAGCAGTACTTC

J: TRBJ2-7
size: NA
D: TRBD1
V: TRBV7-9
CDR3: CASSLAHNTGGELDEQYF
DNA: TGTGCCAGCAGCTTAGCCCACAACACAGGGGGCGAACTCGACGAGCAGTACTTC

J: TRBJ2-7
size: NA
D: TRBD1
V: TRBV7-9
CDR3: CASSAKQGPGEQYF
DNA: TGTGCCAGCAGCGCTAAACAGGGGCCCGGCGAGCAGTACTTC

J: TRBJ2-4
size: NA
D: NA
V: TRBV19
CDR3: CASRDNYIQYF
DNA: TGTGCCAGTCGGGACAATTACATTCAGTACTTC

J: TRBJ1-1
size: NA
D: NA
V: TRBV29-1
CDR3: CSVVRGINTEAFF
DNA: TGCAGCGTTGTCCGGGGGATTAACACTGAAGCTTTCTTT

J: TRBJ1-5
size: NA
D: NA
V: TRBV6-1
CDR3: CASSEWRGSGNQPQHF
DNA: TGTGCCAGCAGTGAATGGAGGGGATCCGGCAATCAGCCCCAGCATTTT

J: TRBJ1-5
size: few
D: NA
V: TRBV11-2
CDR3: CASSLGVDNQPQHF
DNA: TGTGCCAGCAGCTTGGGCGTTGACAATCAGCCCCAGCATTTT

J: TRBJ2-7
size: NA
D: NA
V: TRBV11-2
CDR3: CASSLNKGDPSREQYF
DNA: TGTGCCAGCAGCCTAAATAAGGGGGACCCCTCCCGCGAGCAGTACTTC